The 25 T cell receptor beta chains listed next were all sequenced from one sample in a study of cytomegalovirus exposure and HLA in healthy donors. 60 Vbeta and 13 Jbeta primers were used in PCR. Only in-frame clones appear in the TCRdb table, and some are missing; sequencing was by immunoSEQ multiplex PCR. The table records tens of thousands of clones, more than 65% of them present only once. Sequenced sample: PBMCs. All receptors derive from a girl under 10 years old in good health and CMV-seropositive.

The chain combines TRBV29-1 with TRBJ2-5; TRBD2 is a possible D gene (6 bases). The CDR3 covers 13 residues. The V end lost 6 bases, the J end lost 3 bases, and 14 bases lay between the germline ends. The germline V gene encodes CDR1 SQVTM and CDR2 ANQGSEA. CDR3 amino acids: CSVTDRREETQYF. The CDR3 DNA reads as TGCAGCGTGACGGACCGGAGGGAAGAGACCCAGTACTTC.

The V and J genes are TRBV28 and TRBJ1-2, with D perhaps matching TRBD1 (6 bases). The CDR3 is made up of 15 amino acids. The V and J ends lost 1 base and 0 bases respectively, with 9 bases between them. CDR1 is MDHEN, CDR2 SYDVKM, per germline. The CDR3 loop is CASSLLQGPNYGYTF. The CDR3, as DNA: TGTGCCAGCAGTTTATTACAGGGACCTAACTATGGCTACACCTTC.

The chain recombines TRBV28 with TRBJ1-1; D perhaps matches TRBD1 (5 bases). Germline CDR1 MDHEN, CDR2 SYDVKM. The CDR3 has 14 residues. The V and J ends lost 6 bases and 0 bases respectively, with 11 bases between them. CDR3 coding DNA: TGTGCCAGCAGCCTACAGGACCTGAACACTGAAGCTTTCTTT. Translation: CASSLQDLNTEAFF.

The rearrangement uses TRBV5-5 and TRBJ1-1; perhaps TRBD1 as D (5 bases). CDR3 length equals 16 residues. V lost 0 bases, J lost 3 bases, and 15 bases lay in between. Germline assignment: CDR1 SGHKS and CDR2 YYEKEE (reference sequence). The CDR3 here is CASSLAFGDWDTEAFF. The DNA of the CDR3 is TGTGCCAGCAGCTTGGCATTTGGGGACTGGGACACTGAAGCTTTCTTT.

The chain joins TRBV7-8 to TRBJ2-1; 8 positions agree with TRBD2. The germline V gene encodes CDR1 SGHVS and CDR2 FQNEAQ. This CDR3 comprises 16 residues. Trimming took 8 bases from V and 5 from J; bases not matched to a gene: 14. In nucleotides, the CDR3 is TGTGCCAGCGGACCTAACAGCGGGAGAGCCAACAATGAGCAGTTCTTC. This codes for CASGPNSGRANNEQFF. The full variable domain, rest sourced from reference TRBV7-8 and TRBJ2-1, is GAGVSQSPRYKVAKRGQDVALRCDPISGHVSLFWYQQALGQGPEFLTYFQNEAQLDKSGLPSDRFFAERPEGSVSTLKIQRTQQEDSAVYLCASGPNSGRANNEQFFGPGTRLTVL.

The CDR3 sequence is CAWSADRGRTYEQYF. CDR3 nucleotides: TGTGCCTGGAGTGCCGACAGGGGAAGGACCTACGAGCAGTACTTC. This chain joins TRBV30 and TRBJ2-7; 8 positions match TRBD1. The length of the CDR3 is 15 residues. V lost 1 base to trimming and J lost 2 bases; unmatched junction nucleotides: 7. The germline V gene has CDR1 GTSNPN and CDR2 SVGIG (reference sequence).

The chain is built from TRBV7-6 and TRBJ2-1; 7 bases match TRBD2. The CDR3 has 15 amino acids. After removal of 5 bases from V and 2 bases from J, the junction contained 6 bases not matched to a gene. Looked up from germline, CDR1 is SGHVS and CDR2 is FNYEAQ. The CDR3 loop is CASSLGLAAYNEQFF. The CDR3 nucleotides read TGTGCCAGCAGCCTTGGGCTAGCGGCCTACAATGAGCAGTTCTTC.

The rearrangement links TRBV4-2 to TRBJ2-7; 12 bases align to TRBD2. From germline, CDR1 is LGHNA and CDR2 YNFKEQ. The CDR3 runs 17 residues. V dropped 0 bases and J dropped 2; count of bases not matched to a gene: 5. CDR3 in DNA: TGTGCCAGCAGCCAAGAAGCCGGACTAGCGGGGACCTACGAGCAGTACTTC. Encoded protein: CASSQEAGLAGTYEQYF.

The rearrangement links TRBV4-1 to TRBJ2-3; TRBD2 agrees at 7 bases. With 5 bases clipped from V and 3 bases from J, the junction kept 14 bases outside the gene matches. The germline gives CDR1 MGHRA, CDR2 YSYEKL. The CDR3 is made up of 17 amino acids. CDR3 coding DNA: TGCGCCAGCAGCATCCAATCAGCCAGCGGGATTACAGATACGCAGTATTTT. Protein product: CASSIQSASGITDTQYF.

This clone turned up a few times. The chain recombines TRBV7-9 with TRBJ2-6; D unresolved. This CDR3 spans 15 amino acids. V lost 3 bases and J lost 0, with 6 bases in between. Germline V gene sequence: CDR1 SEHNR, CDR2 FQNEAQ (reference sequence). The CDR3 DNA is TGTGCCAGCAGCTTCAGTGGCTCTGGGGCCAACGTCCTGACTTTC. Protein: CASSFSGSGANVLTF.

The CDR3 spells CASSLGTRRTYEQYF. DNA for the CDR3: TGTGCCAGCAGTTTGGGGACTAGACGTACCTACGAGCAGTACTTC. This rearrangement joins TRBV28 to TRBJ2-7; 8 nucleotides agree with TRBD2. The germline V gene has CDR1 MDHEN and CDR2 SYDVKM. This CDR3 has 15 residues. J was trimmed by 2 bases and V by 3 bases; bases with no gene match: 6.

The chain is built from TRBV5-4 and TRBJ2-7; 12 nucleotides match TRBD2. V trimming: 4 bases; J trimming: 5 bases; junction bases outside the gene matches: 10. The CDR3 runs 16 residues. Germline loops: CDR1 SGHNT, CDR2 YYREEE (reference sequence). The CDR3 loop reads CASSPVASGRANEQYF. CDR3 DNA: TGTGCCAGCAGCCCAGTTGCTAGCGGGAGGGCCAACGAGCAGTACTTC.

This clone was picked up a small number of times. The chain uses TRBV7-9 and TRBJ2-3; 7 nucleotides align to TRBD2. With 5 bases clipped from V and 3 bases from J, the junction kept 11 bases outside the gene matches. Germline assignment: CDR1 SEHNR and CDR2 FQNEAQ (reference sequence). The length of the CDR3 is 16 residues. The DNA for the CDR3 is TGTGCCAGCAGCCCCCCGGCGGGAGAAACAACAGATACGCAGTATTTT. This encodes CASSPPAGETTDTQYF.

This rearrangement joins TRBV30 to TRBJ1-1; D is uncertain. The germline gives CDR1 GTSNPN, CDR2 SVGIG (reference sequence). V was cut by 4 bases and J by 2 bases, with 20 bases left in between. This CDR3 has 16 amino acids. The chain's CDR3 is CAWNIPGILLNTEAFF. For the CDR3, the DNA is TGTGCCTGGAATATTCCGGGGATACTCCTTAACACTGAAGCTTTCTTT.

The chain has TRBV29-1 and TRBJ2-5, with D perhaps matching TRBD2 (6 bases). The CDR3 has 12 residues. Germline-derived CDR1 and CDR2 are SQVTM and ANQGSEA. Between the trimmed V and J ends, which lost 3 bases and 5 bases, there was a span of 10 bases. CDR3 nucleotide sequence: TGCAGCGTTGACGGGGGAGAGGAGACCCAGTACTTC. Translated: CSVDGGEETQYF. The entire variable domain, with the rest obtained from reference TRBV29-1 and TRBJ2-5, is as follows: SAVISQKPSRDICQRGTSLTIQCQVDSQVTMMFWYRQQPGQSLTLIATANQGSEATYESGFVIDKFPISRPNLTFSTLTVSNMSPEDSSIYLCSVDGGEETQYFGPGTRLLVL.

The chain links TRBV28 to TRBJ1-5; TRBD1 aligns across 8 bases. Germline CDR1 reads MDHEN; CDR2 reads SYDVKM. The length of the CDR3 is 15 residues. The J segment lost 3 bases and the V segment lost 6 bases, leaving 7 bases of the junction unmatched. The CDR3 is CASRPDRGFNQPQHF. CDR3 sequence (DNA): TGTGCCAGCAGACCAGACAGGGGATTCAATCAGCCCCAGCATTTT.

This clone was recorded once. V gene TRBV6-5 combines with J gene TRBJ2-7; 11 positions agree with TRBD1. The CDR3 contains 16 residues. With 0 bases clipped from V and 3 bases from J, the junction kept 4 bases outside the gene matches. Germline CDR1 MNHEY, CDR2 SVGAGI. This chain's CDR3 is CASSYSSGTGGYEQYF. The CDR3 DNA reads TGTGCCAGCAGTTACTCGTCCGGGACAGGGGGCTACGAGCAGTACTTC.

The chain links TRBV9 to TRBJ2-2; 8 nucleotides align to TRBD2. CDR3 length equals 16 residues. V gave up 0 bases and J gave up 6 bases; unmatched junction bases: 7. Germline V gives CDR1 SGDLS, CDR2 YYNGEE. The CDR3 coding sequence is TGTGCCAGCAGCGTAGTAGGACTAGCCACGTCCGGGGAGCTGTTTTTT. Translation: CASSVVGLATSGELFF.

V gene TRBV7-6 combines with J gene TRBJ1-1; possibly TRBD1 for D (5 bases). The CDR3 is made up of 15 amino acids. V was trimmed by 5 bases and J by 1 base, leaving 14 bases between them. Germline loops: CDR1 SGHVS, CDR2 FNYEAQ. DNA for the CDR3: TGTGCCAGCAGCCCAGAGGTAGGGGCGAACACTGAAGCTTTCTTT. Translated, it gives CASSPEVGANTEAFF.

This clone has a single count. The rearrangement joins TRBV7-2 to TRBJ2-2; D is perhaps TRBD1 (5 bases). CDR1 and CDR2 from the germline V gene are SGHTA and FQGNSA. V lost 3 bases to trimming and J lost 1 base, with 9 bases between them. The length of the CDR3 is 15 residues. CDR3 in amino acids: CASSLQGRNTGELFF. The DNA of the CDR3 is TGTGCCAGCAGCTTGCAGGGTCGGAACACCGGGGAGCTGTTTTTT.

J is TRBJ2-7 and V is TRBV7-9, with 9 bases fitting TRBD1. This CDR3 spans 19 amino acids. Unmatched junction bases numbered 17, after V lost 5 bases and J lost 0 bases. CDR1 SEHNR and CDR2 FQNEAQ come from the germline V gene (reference sequence). The CDR3 loop reads CASSKRQGGSVPGSYEQYF. The CDR3 DNA follows: TGTGCCAGCAGCAAACGACAGGGGGGCTCCGTCCCTGGCTCCTACGAGCAGTACTTC.

This chain connects TRBV4-2 to TRBJ2-1; D is possibly TRBD2 (6 bases). Germline V gene data show CDR1 as LGHNA and CDR2 as YNFKEQ. The CDR3 covers 16 residues. Trimming took off 0 bases at V and 4 bases at J, with 13 bases between the two ends. This CDR3 is CASSQEQGGSYNEQFF. DNA of the CDR3: TGTGCCAGCAGCCAAGAGCAGGGAGGTTCTTACAATGAGCAGTTCTTC.

The CDR3 here is CASSLEGYEQYF. The CDR3 bases are TGTGCCAGTAGCCTGGAGGGTTACGAGCAGTACTTC. V and J are TRBV19 and TRBJ2-5; a weak D match, TRBD2 (6 bases). The J call may be mistaken, given a closer DNA end match to TRBJ2-7. This CDR3 is 12 amino acids long. Germline V gene lookup returns CDR1 LNHDA and CDR2 SQIVND (reference sequence).

The V call is TRBV5-1, the J call TRBJ1-1; no firm D call. The V end lost 0 bases, the J end lost 1 base, and 13 bases lay between the germline ends. Germline V gene data show CDR1 as SGHRS and CDR2 as YFSETQ. CDR3 length: 16 amino acids. Written as DNA, the CDR3 is TGCGCCAGCAGCTTGGACCAGGCCTATACGAACACTGAAGCTTTCTTT. It encodes CASSLDQAYTNTEAFF.

This chain uses TRBV7-9 with TRBJ1-2; D possibly corresponds to TRBD1 (6 bases). The germline gives CDR1 SEHNR, CDR2 FQNEAQ (reference sequence). V lost 5 bases and J lost 7, with 11 bases in between. This CDR3 region has 12 residues. CDR3 in amino acids: CASSLGQSGYTF. The CDR3 DNA reads as TGTGCCAGCAGCCTGGGACAAAGTGGCTACACCTTC.